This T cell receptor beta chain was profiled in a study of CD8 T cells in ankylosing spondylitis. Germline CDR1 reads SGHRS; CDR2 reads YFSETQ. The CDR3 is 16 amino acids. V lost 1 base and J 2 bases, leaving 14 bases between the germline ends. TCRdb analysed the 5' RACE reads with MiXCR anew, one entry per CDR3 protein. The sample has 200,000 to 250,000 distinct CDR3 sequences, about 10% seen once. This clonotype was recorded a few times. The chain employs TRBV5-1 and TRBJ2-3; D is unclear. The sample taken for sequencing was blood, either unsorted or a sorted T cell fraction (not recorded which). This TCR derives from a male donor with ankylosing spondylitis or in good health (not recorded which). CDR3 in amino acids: CASSLSPSVITDTQYF. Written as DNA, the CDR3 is TGCGCCAGCAGCTTGAGTCCCAGCGTCATCACAGATACGCAGTATTTT.